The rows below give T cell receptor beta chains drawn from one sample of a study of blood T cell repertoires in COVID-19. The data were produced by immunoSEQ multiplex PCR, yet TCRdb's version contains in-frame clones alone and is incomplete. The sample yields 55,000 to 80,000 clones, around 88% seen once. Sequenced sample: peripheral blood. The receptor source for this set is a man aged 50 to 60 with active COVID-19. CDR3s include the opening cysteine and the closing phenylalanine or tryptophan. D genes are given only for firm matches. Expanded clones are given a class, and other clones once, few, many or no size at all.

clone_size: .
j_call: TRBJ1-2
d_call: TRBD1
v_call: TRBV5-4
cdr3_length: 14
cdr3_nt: TGTGCCAGCAGCTTCCTGACAGGGTCCTATGGCTACACCTTC
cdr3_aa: CASSFLTGSYGYTF

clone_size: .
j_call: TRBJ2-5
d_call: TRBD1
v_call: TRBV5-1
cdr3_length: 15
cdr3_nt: TGCGCCAGCAGCTGGAACGCCGGACAGGGTGAGACCCAGTACTTC
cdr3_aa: CASSWNAGQGETQYF

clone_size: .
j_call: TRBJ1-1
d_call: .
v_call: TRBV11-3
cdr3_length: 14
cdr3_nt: TGTGCCAGCAGCTTAGGACATATGTCCACTGAAGCTTTCTTT
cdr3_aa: CASSLGHMSTEAFF

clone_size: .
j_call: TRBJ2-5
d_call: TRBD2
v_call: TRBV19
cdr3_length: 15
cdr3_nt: TGTGCCAGTAGTATTCTTGGCGGGAGTGTAGAGACCCAGTACTTC
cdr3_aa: CASSILGGSVETQYF

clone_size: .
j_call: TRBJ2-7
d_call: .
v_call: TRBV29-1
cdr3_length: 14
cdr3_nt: TGCAGCGTTGAGGCTGGCTCAGGGTCCTACGAGCAGTACTTC
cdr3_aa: CSVEAGSGSYEQYF

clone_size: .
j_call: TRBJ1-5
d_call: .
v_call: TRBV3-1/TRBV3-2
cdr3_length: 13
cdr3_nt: TGTGCCAGCAGCCAAACGAGATCTCAGCCCCAGCATTTT
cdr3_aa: CASSQTRSQPQHF

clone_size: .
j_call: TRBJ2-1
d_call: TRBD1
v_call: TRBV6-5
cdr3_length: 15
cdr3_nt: TGTGCCAGCAGTTATTATCAGGGGGCACGGAATGAGCAGTTCTTC
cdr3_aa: CASSYYQGARNEQFF

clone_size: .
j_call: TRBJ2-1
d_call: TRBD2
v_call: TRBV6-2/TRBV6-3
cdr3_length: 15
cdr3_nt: TGTGCCAGCAGTACCGGGACTAGCGGTTCCAATGAGCAGTTCTTC
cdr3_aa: CASSTGTSGSNEQFF

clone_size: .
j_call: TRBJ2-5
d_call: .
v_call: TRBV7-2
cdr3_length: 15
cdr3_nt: TGTGCCAGCAGCCGGGACAAGGGTAACTCGGAGACCCAGTACTTC
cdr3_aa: CASSRDKGNSETQYF

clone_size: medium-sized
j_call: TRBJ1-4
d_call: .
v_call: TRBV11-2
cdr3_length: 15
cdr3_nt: TGTGCCAGCAGCTTAGTCGGGGTCCCTAATGAAAAACTGTTTTTT
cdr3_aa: CASSLVGVPNEKLFF

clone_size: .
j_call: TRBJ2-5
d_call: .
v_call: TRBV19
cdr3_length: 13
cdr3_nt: TGTGCCAGTACCGTCGGTCTCCAAGAGACCCAGTACTTC
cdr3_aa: CASTVGLQETQYF

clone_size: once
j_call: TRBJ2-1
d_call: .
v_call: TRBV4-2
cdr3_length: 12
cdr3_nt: TGTGCCAGCAGCCACCAGGACAATGAGCAGTTCTTC
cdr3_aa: CASSHQDNEQFF

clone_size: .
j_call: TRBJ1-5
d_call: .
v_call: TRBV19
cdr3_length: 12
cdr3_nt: TGTGCCAGTTCTGAGGGAAATCAGCCCCAGCATTTT
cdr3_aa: CASSEGNQPQHF

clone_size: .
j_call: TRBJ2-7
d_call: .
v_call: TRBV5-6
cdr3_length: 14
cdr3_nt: TGTGCCAGCAGCAAGACAGAACCTTCCTACGAGCAGTACTTC
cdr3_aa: CASSKTEPSYEQYF

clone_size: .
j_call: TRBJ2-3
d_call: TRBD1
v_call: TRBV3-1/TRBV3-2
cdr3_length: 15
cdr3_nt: TGTGCCAGCAGCCGGGACAGGGTTGGGACAGATACGCAGTATTTT
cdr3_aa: CASSRDRVGTDTQYF

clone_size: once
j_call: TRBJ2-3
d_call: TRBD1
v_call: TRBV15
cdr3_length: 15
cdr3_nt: TGTGCCACCAGCAGGGACAGGCCGAGCACAGATACGCAGTATTTT
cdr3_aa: CATSRDRPSTDTQYF

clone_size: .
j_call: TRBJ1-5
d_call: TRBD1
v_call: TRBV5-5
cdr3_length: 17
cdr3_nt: TGTGCCAGCAGCTTGGCAGGGGGTATGTGGAGCAATCAGCCCCAGCATTTT
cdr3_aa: CASSLAGGMWSNQPQHF

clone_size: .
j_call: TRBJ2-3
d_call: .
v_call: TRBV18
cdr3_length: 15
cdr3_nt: TGTGCCAGCTCACCAGGGGGGGGCGGCACAGATACGCAGTATTTT
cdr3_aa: CASSPGGGGTDTQYF

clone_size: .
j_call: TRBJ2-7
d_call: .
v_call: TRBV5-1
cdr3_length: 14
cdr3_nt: TGCGCCAGCAGCTCATCACAGCTTGGGGCCGAGCAGTACTTC
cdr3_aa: CASSSSQLGAEQYF

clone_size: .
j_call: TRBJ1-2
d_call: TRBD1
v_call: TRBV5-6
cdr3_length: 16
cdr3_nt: TGTGCCAGCACTTTGACAGGGGGGCCTTCTAACTATGGCTACACCTTC
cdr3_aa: CASTLTGGPSNYGYTF

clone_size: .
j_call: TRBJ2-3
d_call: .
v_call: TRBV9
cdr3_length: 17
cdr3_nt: TGTGCCAGCAGCGTAGATCAAGTGGGGGCCCGGGCAGATACGCAGTATTTT
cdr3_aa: CASSVDQVGARADTQYF

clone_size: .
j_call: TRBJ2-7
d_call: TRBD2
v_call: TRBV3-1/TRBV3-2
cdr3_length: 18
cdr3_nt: TGTGCCAGCAGCCTACGCGGACTAGCGGGGGGGGAAGCCTACGAGCAGTACTTC
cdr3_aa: CASSLRGLAGGEAYEQYF

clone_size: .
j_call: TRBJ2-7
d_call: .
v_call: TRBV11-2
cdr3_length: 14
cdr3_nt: TGTGCCAGCAGCTTAGATCAGGGCTCCTACGAGCAGTACTTC
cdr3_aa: CASSLDQGSYEQYF

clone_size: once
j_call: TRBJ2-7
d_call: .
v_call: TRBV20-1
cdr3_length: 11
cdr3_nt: TGCAGCGTCGAGGTCGGTTCCGAGCAGTACTTC
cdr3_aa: CSVEVGSEQYF

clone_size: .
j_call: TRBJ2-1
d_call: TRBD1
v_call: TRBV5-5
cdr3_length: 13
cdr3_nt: TGTGCCAGCACTCGAGACAGGGGGGGCGAGCAGTTCTTC
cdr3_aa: CASTRDRGGEQFF

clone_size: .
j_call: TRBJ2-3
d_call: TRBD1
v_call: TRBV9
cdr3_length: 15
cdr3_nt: TGTGCCAGCAGCGTCGGACAGGGGGGCACAGATACGCAGTATTTT
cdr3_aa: CASSVGQGGTDTQYF

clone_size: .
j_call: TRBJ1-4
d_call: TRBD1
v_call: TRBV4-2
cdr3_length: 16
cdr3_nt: TGTGCCAGCAGCCCCGTTGGGACAGGCAGGAGTGAAAAACTGTTTTTT
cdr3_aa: CASSPVGTGRSEKLFF

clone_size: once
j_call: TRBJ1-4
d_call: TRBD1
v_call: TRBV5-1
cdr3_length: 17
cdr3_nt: TGCGCCAGCAGCTCGAATGCACAGGGGGCAACTAATGAAAAACTGTTTTTT
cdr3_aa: CASSSNAQGATNEKLFF

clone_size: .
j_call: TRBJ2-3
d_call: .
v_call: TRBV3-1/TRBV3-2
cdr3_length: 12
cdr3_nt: TGTGCCAGCAGCCAAGCGGGAGATACGCAGTATTTT
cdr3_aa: CASSQAGDTQYF

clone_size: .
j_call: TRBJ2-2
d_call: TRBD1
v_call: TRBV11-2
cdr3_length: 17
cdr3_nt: TGTGCCAGCAGCTTGGGGAGCGGGACAGGGGGCACCGGGGAGCTGTTTTTT
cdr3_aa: CASSLGSGTGGTGELFF

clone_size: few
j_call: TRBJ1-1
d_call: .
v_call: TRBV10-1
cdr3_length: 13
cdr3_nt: TGCGCCAGCGCCATAGGGGAGAACACTGAAGCTTTCTTT
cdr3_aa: CASAIGENTEAFF

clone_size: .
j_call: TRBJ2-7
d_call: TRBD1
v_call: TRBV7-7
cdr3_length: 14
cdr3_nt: TGTGCTAGCAGCTTCCTACAGGGGGCTGGGGAGCAGTACTTC
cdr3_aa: CASSFLQGAGEQYF

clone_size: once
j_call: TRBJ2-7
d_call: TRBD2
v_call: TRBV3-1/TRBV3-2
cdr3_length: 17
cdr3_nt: TGTGCCAGCAGCCAAGCCGCCGGGACTAGCGGCACCTACGAGCAGTACTTC
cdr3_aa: CASSQAAGTSGTYEQYF

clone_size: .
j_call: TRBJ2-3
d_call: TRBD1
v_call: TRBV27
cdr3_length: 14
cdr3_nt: TGTGCCAGCAGTTTCCAAGGACAGGGGGATACGCAGTATTTT
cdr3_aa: CASSFQGQGDTQYF

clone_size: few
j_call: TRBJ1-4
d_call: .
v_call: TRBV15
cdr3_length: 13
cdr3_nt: TGTGCCACCAGCAGAGTCCCGTCCGAAAAACTGTTTTTT
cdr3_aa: CATSRVPSEKLFF

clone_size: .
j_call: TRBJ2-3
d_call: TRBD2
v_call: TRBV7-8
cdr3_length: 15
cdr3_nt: TGTGCCAGCAGCTTAGTTACTAGCGGGGGGTTAACGCAGTATTTT
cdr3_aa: CASSLVTSGGLTQYF

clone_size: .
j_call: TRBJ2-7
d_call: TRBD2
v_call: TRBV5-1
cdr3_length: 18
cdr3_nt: TGCGCCAGCAGCCCTATAATGAGGACTAGCGGGAGGTATTACGAGCAGTACTTC
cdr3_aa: CASSPIMRTSGRYYEQYF

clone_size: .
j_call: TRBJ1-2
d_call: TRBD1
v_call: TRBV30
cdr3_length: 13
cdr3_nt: TGTGCCTGGGTCTTAAACAGGGGCTATGGCTACACCTTC
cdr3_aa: CAWVLNRGYGYTF

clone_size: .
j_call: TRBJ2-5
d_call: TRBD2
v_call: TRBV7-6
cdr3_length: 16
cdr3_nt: TGTGCCAGCAGCTTGGGGACTAGCGGGAGCGGGGAGACCCAGTACTTC
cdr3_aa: CASSLGTSGSGETQYF

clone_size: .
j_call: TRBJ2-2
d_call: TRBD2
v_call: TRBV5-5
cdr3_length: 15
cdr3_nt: TGTGCCAGCAGCTCAAGACTAGCAGGTTCAGGGGAGCTGTTTTTT
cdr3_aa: CASSSRLAGSGELFF

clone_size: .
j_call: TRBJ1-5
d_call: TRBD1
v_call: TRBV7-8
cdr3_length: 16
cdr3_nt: TGTGCCAGCAGTCACTCCGGGACAGGGGGCAATCAGCCCCAGCATTTT
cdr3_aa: CASSHSGTGGNQPQHF

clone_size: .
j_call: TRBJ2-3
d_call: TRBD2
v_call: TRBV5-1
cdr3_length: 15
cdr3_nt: TGCGCCAGCAGACTTAGCGGGGGGGCCGCAGATACGCAGTATTTT
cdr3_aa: CASRLSGGAADTQYF

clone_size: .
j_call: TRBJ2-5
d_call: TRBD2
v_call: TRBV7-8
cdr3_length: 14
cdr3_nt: TGTGCCAGCAGCGCGCGGGGGGCCGGGGAGACCCAGTACTTC
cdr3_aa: CASSARGAGETQYF

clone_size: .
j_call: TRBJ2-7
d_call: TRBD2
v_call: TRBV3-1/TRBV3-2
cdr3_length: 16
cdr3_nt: TGTGCCAGCAGCCCCCCGGGGAGCGGGAGGGATTACGAGCAGTACTTC
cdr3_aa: CASSPPGSGRDYEQYF

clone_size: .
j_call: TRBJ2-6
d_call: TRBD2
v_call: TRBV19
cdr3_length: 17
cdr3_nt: TGTGCCAGTAGTACCCGGGACGGAGCGGGGGGGGCCAACGTCCTGACTTTC
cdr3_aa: CASSTRDGAGGANVLTF

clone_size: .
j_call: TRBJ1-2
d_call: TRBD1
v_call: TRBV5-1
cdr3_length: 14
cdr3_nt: TGCGCCAGCAGCTTGGGGGACAGGGGATATGGCTACACCTTC
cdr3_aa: CASSLGDRGYGYTF

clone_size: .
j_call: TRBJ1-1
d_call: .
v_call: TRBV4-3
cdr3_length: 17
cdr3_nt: TGCGCCAGCAGCCAAGATCTGGCAAGTTCCATGAACACTGAAGCTTTCTTT
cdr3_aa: CASSQDLASSMNTEAFF

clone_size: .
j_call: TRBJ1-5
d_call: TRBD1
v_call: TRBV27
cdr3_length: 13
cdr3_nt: TGTGCCAGCAGTCCAGGGGGCCGTCAGCCCCAGCATTTT
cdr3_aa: CASSPGGRQPQHF

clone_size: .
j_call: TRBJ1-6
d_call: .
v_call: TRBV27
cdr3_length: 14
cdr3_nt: TGTGCCAGCAGTCTACAGGGTTATAATTCACCCCTCCACTTT
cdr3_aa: CASSLQGYNSPLHF

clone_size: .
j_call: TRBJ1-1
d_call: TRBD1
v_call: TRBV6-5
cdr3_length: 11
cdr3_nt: TGTGCCAGCACCCAGGGGGCAGAAGCTTTCTTT
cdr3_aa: CASTQGAEAFF

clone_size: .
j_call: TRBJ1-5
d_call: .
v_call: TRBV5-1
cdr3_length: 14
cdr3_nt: TGCGCCAGCAGCTTGTACGGGATCAATCAGCCCCAGCATTTT
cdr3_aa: CASSLYGINQPQHF

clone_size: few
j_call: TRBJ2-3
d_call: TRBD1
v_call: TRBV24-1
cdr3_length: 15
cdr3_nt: TGTGCCACCAGTGATTCGGACAGGGTAACAGATACGCAGTATTTT
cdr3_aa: CATSDSDRVTDTQYF

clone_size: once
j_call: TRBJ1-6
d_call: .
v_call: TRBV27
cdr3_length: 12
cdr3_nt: TGTGCCAGCAGTTCCGGTAATTCACCCCTCCACTTT
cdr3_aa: CASSSGNSPLHF